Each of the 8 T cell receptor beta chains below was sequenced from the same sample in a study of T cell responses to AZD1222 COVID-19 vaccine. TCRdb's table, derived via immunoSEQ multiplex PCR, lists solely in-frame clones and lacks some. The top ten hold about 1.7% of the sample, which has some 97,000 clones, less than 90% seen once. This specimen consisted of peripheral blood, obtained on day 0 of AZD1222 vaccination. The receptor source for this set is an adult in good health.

The CDR3 is CASSYGVLGQTLGVGYTF. The DNA for the CDR3 is TGTGCCAGCAGTTATGGTGTTCTCGGGCAAACACTGGGAGTTGGCTACACCTTC. This sequence joins TRBV6-2 or TRBV6-3 and TRBJ1-2; no reliable D call. The germline V gene has CDR1 MNHEY and CDR2 SVGEGT. This CDR3 is 18 amino acids long. V lost 3 bases and J lost 7, with 27 bases in between.

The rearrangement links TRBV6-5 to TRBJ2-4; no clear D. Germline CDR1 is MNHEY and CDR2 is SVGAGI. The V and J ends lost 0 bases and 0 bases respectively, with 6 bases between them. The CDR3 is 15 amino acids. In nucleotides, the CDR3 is TGTGCCAGCAGTTACTCGCCCCCAGCCAAAAACATTCAGTACTTC. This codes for CASSYSPPAKNIQYF.

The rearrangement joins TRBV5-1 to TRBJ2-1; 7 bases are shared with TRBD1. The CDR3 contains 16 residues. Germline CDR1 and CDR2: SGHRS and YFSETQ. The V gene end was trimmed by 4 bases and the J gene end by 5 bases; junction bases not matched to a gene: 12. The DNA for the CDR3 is TGCGCCAGCAGCGTACGATTGACAGGGACAAACAATGAGCAGTTCTTC. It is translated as CASSVRLTGTNNEQFF.

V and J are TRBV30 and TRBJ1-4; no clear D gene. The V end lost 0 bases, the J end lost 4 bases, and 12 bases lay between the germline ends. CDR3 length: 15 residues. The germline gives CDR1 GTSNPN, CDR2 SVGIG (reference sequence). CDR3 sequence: CAWSVLRSGNEKLFF. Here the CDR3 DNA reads TGTGCCTGGAGTGTACTCAGGAGCGGTAATGAAAAACTGTTTTTT.

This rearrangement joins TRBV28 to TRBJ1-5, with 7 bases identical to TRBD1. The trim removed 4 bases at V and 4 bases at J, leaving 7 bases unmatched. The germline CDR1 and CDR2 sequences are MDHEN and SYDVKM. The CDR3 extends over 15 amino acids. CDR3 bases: TGTGCCAGCAGTTCAAGACAGGGCGGGAATCAGCCCCAGCATTTT. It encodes CASSSRQGGNQPQHF.

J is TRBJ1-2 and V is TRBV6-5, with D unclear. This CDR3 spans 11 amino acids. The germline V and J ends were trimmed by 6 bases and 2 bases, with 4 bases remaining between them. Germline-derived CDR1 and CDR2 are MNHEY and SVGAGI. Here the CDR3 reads CASRKNYGYTF. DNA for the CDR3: TGTGCCAGCAGAAAAAACTATGGCTACACCTTC.

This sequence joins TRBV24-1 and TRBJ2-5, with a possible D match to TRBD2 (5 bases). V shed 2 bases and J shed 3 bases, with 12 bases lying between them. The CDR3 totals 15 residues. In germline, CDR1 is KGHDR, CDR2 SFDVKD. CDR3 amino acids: CATSDSSRGKETQYF. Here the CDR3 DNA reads TGTGCCACCAGTGATTCCTCCCGGGGTAAAGAGACCCAGTACTTC.

Written as DNA, the CDR3 is TGTGCCTGGAGTCGGCTCAATGAGCAGTTCTTC. Translated, it gives CAWSRLNEQFF. The J gene is TRBJ2-1, the V gene TRBV30; D not certain. Germline CDR1 GTSNPN, CDR2 SVGIG (reference sequence). Trimming left V 2 bases short and J 6 bases short, with 5 bases between. The CDR3 consists of 11 residues.